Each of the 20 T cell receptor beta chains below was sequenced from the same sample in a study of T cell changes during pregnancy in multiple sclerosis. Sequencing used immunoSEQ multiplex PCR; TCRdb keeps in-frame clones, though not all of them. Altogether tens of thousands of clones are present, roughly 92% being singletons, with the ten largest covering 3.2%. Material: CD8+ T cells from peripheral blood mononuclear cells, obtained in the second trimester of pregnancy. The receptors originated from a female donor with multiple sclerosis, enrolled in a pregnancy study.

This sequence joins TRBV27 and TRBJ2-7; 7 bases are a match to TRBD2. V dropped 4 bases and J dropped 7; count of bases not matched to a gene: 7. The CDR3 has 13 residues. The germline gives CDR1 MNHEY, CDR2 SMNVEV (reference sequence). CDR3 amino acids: CASSSGLVLEQYF. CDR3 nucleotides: TGTGCCAGCAGTTCCGGACTAGTACTTGAGCAGTACTTC.

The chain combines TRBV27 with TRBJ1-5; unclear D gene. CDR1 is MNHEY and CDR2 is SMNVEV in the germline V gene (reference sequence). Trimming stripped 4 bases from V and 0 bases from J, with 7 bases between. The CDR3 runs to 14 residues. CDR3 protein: CASSSQNSNQPQHF. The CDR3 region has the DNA TGTGCCAGCAGTTCACAGAATAGCAATCAGCCCCAGCATTTT.

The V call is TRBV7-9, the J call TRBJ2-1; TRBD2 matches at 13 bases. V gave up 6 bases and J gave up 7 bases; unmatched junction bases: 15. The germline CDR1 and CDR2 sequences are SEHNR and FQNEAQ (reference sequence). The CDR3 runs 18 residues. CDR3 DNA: TGTGCCAGCAGACGAGGACTAGCGGGAGCTTCCCCCTTAAATGAGCAGTTCTTC. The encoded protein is CASRRGLAGASPLNEQFF.

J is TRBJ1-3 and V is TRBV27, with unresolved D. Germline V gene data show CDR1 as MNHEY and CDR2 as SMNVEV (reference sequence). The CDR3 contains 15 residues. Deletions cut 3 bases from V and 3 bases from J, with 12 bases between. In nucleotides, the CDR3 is TGTGCCAGCAGTTTGCGGGCAGGAGGTGGAAACACCATATATTTT. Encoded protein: CASSLRAGGGNTIYF.

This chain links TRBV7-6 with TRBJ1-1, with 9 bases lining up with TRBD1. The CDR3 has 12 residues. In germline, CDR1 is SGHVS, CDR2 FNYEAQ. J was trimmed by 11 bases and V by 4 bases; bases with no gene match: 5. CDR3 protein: CASSSGQGDAFF. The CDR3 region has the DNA TGTGCCAGCAGCTCGGGACAGGGCGATGCTTTCTTT.

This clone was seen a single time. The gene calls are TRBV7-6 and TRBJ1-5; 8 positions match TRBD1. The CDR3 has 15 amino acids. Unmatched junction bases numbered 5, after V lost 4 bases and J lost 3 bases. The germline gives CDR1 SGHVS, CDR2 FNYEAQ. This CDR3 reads CASSSDRVDNQPQHF. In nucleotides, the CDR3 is TGTGCCAGCAGCTCGGACAGGGTTGACAATCAGCCCCAGCATTTT.

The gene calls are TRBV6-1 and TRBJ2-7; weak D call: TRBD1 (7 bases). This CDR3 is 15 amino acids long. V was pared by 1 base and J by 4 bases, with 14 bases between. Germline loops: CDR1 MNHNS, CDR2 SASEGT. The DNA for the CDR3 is TGTGCCAGCAGTGAAGACCAGGGGGGAGGATACGAGCAGTACTTC. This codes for CASSEDQGGGYEQYF.

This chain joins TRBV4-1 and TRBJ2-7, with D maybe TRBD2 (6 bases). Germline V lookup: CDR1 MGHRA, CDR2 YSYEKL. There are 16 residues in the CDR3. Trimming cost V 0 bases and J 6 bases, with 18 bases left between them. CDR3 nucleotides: TGCGCCAGCAGCCAAGAGGGGTCGGGGGTCTGGGGCGAGCAGTACTTC. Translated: CASSQEGSGVWGEQYF.

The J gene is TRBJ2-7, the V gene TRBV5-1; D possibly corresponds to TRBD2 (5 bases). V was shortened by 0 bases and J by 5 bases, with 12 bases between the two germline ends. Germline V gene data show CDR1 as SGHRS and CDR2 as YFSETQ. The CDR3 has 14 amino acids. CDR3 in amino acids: CASSLGVVGDEQYF. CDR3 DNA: TGCGCCAGCAGCTTGGGGGTTGTGGGAGACGAGCAGTACTTC.

For the CDR3, the DNA is TGTGCCAGCAGTTTATCGGGGGGTGAGACCCAGTACTTC. Translation: CASSLSGGETQYF. The chain employs TRBV27 and TRBJ2-5; tentative D call: TRBD2 (6 bases). CDR1 and CDR2 (germline): MNHEY, SMNVEV (reference sequence). The CDR3 runs 13 residues. V was trimmed by 0 bases and J by 5 bases, leaving 7 bases between them.

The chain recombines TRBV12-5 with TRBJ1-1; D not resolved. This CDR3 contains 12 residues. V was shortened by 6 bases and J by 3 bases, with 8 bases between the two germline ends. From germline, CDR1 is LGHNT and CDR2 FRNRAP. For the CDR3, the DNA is TGTGCTAGTGGATACAGTTACACTGAAGCTTTCTTT. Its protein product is CASGYSYTEAFF.

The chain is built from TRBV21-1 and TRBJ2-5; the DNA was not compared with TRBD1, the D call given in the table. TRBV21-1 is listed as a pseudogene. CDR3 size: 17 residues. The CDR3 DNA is TGTGCCAGCAGCAAAGACGACAGGGGGCCCTGCGGAGAGACCCAGTACTTC. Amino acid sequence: CASSKDDRGPCGETQYF.

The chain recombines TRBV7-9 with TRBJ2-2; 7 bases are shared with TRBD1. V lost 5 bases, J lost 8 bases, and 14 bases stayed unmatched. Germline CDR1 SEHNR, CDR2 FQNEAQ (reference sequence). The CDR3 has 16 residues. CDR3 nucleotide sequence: TGTGCCAGCAGCCGACTTCCAGGGGGTACGTCGGGGGAGCTGTTTTTT. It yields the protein CASSRLPGGTSGELFF.

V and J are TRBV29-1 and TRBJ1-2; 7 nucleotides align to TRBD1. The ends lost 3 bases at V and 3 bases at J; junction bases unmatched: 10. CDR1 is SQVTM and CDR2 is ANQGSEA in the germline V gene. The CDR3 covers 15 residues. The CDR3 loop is CSVEVEEGADYGYTF. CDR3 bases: TGCAGCGTTGAGGTTGAGGAGGGGGCGGACTATGGCTACACCTTC.

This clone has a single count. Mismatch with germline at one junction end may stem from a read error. The CDR3 protein is CASSLAGGRNEQFF. CDR3 DNA: TGTGCCAGCAGCCTAGCGGGAGGGCGCAATGAGCAGTTCTTC. The chain recombines TRBV7-9 with TRBJ2-1, with TRBD2 matching over 12 bases. CDR3 length: 14 amino acids. CDR1 and CDR2 (germline): SEHNR, FQNEAQ (reference sequence).

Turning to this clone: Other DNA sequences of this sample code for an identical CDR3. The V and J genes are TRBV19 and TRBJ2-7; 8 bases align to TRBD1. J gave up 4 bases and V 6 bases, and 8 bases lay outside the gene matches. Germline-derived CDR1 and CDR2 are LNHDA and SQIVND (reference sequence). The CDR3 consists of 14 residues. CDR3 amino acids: CASSPGTGGYEQYF. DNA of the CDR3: TGTGCCAGTAGCCCTGGGACAGGCGGATACGAGCAGTACTTC. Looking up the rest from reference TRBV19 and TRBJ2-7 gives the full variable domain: DGGITQSPKYLFRKEGQNVTLSCEQNLNHDAMYWYRQDPGQGLRLIYYSQIVNDFQKGDIAEGYSVSREKKESFPLTVTSAQKNPTAFYLCASSPGTGGYEQYFGPGTRLTVT.

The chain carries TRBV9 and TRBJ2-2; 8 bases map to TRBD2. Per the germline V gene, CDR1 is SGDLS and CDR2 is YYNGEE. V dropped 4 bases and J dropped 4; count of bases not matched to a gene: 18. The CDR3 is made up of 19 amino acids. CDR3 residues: CASSSKGPGTRFFTGELFF. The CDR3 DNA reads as TGTGCCAGCAGCTCGAAGGGGCCCGGGACTAGGTTTTTCACCGGGGAGCTGTTTTTT. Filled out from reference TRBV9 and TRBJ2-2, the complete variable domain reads DSGVTQTPKHLITATGQRVTLRCSPRSGDLSVYWYQQSLDQGLQFLIQYYNGEERAKGNILERFSAQQFPDLHSELNLSSLELGDSALYFCASSSKGPGTRFFTGELFFGEGSRLTVL.

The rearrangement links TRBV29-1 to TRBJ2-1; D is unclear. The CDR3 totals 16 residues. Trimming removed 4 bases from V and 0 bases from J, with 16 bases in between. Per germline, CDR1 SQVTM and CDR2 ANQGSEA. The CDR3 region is CSVVIVGGSSYNEQFF. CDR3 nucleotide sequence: TGCAGCGTTGTGATCGTTGGCGGCAGCTCCTACAATGAGCAGTTCTTC.

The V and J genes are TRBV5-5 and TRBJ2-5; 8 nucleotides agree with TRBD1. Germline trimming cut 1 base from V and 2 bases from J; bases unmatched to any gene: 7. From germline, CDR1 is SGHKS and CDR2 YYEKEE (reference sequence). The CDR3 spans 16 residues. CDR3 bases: TGTGCCAGCAGCTTGAGTAAGGGACAGGTACAAGAGACCCAGTACTTC. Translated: CASSLSKGQVQETQYF.

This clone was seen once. The CDR3 spells CAWSVARDYGYTF. CDR3 DNA: TGTGCCTGGAGTGTAGCCAGGGACTATGGCTACACCTTC. The V and J genes are TRBV30 and TRBJ1-2, with D tentatively TRBD1 (5 bases). The CDR3 runs 13 residues. The V end was cut by 0 bases, the J end by 3 bases, with 8 bases between. Germline V gene lookup returns CDR1 GTSNPN and CDR2 SVGIG (reference sequence).